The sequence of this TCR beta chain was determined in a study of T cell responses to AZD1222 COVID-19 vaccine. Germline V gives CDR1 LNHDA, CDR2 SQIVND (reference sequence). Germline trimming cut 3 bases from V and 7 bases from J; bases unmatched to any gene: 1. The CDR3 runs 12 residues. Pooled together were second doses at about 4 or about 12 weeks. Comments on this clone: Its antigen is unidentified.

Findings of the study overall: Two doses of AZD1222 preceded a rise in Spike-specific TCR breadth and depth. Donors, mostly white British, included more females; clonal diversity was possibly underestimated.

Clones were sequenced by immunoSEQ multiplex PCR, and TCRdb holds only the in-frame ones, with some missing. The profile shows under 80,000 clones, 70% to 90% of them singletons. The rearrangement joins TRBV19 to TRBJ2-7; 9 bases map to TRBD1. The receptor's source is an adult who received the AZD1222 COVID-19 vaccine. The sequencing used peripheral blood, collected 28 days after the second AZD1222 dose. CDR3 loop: CASSIGTGEQYF. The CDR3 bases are TGTGCCAGTAGTATCGGGACAGGGGAGCAGTACTTC.